This TCR beta chain was documented in a study of OX40 agonist ivuxolimab in advanced cancers. Study-wide context: One patient with hepatocellular carcinoma and two with cutaneous melanoma, three in all, had partial responses. Overall study results and limits: Averaged across samples, CD8+ T cells carried more expanded clones than CD4+ did.

Data came from immunoSEQ multiplex PCR; TCRdb stores just in-frame clones and leaves some out. The table shows about 21,000 clones, with roughly 80% occurring only once. Concerning this clone: Its antigen is undetermined.

This CDR3 has 13 residues. The V gene's germline CDR1 is SEHNR and CDR2 FQNEAQ (reference sequence). V gave up 8 bases and J gave up 7 bases, with 14 bases separating them. The investigators sampled blood at baseline, at cycle 4 day 1, and at cycle 7 day 1. This TCR derives from an adult with an advanced solid tumor such as melanoma, head and neck, liver or kidney cancer. The genes are TRBV7-9 and TRBJ1-4, with D perhaps matching TRBD1 (5 bases). The sequenced sample was CD4+ or CD8+ T cells sorted from blood, obtained in a trial of the OX40 agonist ivuxolimab. In DNA, the CDR3 is TGTGCCAGCGAGGAGCCAGGGACTGAAAAACTGTTTTTT. This codes for CASEEPGTEKLFF.